The 18 T cell receptor beta chains below come from one sample, sequenced in a study of blood T cell repertoires in COVID-19. The method was immunoSEQ multiplex PCR; TCRdb's version includes in-frame clones alone and lacks a portion of them. The sample consists of approximately 300,000 clones, 85% to 95% of them appearing once. Sequencing used PBMCs or T cells enriched from blood (not recorded which). The receptors stem from a young woman who had been exposed to COVID-19.

The CDR3, as DNA: TGTGCCAGCAGCGGCCAGGGGGCCTCGGGGAGGACCTTC. Encoded protein: CASSGQGASGRTF. V is TRBV9 and J is TRBJ1-2; 8 nucleotides line up with TRBD1. CDR1 and CDR2 (germline): SGDLS, YYNGEE. The CDR3 is 13 amino acids. The J segment lost 14 bases and the V segment lost 3 bases, leaving 12 bases of the junction unmatched.

This clone turned up a few times. The J gene is TRBJ2-7, the V gene TRBV4-1; D is possibly TRBD2 (6 bases). The CDR3 totals 17 residues. Germline CDR1 is MGHRA and CDR2 is YSYEKL. The ends were cut back, 3 bases at V and 0 bases at J, with 18 bases in the middle. In DNA, the CDR3 is TGCGCCAGCAGCCAGCAGGGCGGGACCCGGAGCTCCTACGAGCAGTACTTC. This encodes CASSQQGGTRSSYEQYF.

V gene TRBV14 combines with J gene TRBJ2-2, with a tentative D call TRBD2 (7 bases). V was cut by 2 bases and J by 4 bases, with 20 bases left in between. Looked up from germline, CDR1 is SGHDN and CDR2 is FVKESK. The CDR3 length is 18 residues. For the CDR3, the DNA is TGTGCCAGCAGCCAACACCGAGTGGGGGGGGGCCTCACCGGGGAGCTGTTTTTT. Protein: CASSQHRVGGGLTGELFF.

The rearrangement uses TRBV10-3 and TRBJ1-3; possible D gene TRBD1, 6 bases. Germline CDR1 is ENHRY and CDR2 is SYGVKD. The length of the CDR3 is 16 residues. V gave up 2 bases and J gave up 4 bases, with 15 bases separating them. The CDR3 sequence: CAISEGSRGSGNTIYF. The CDR3 DNA reads TGTGCCATCAGTGAGGGATCAAGGGGGTCAGGAAACACCATATATTTT.

The genes are TRBV5-1 and TRBJ1-4; D is perhaps TRBD1 (5 bases). V was trimmed by 4 bases and J by 3 bases, leaving 7 bases between them. CDR3 length: 13 amino acids. Germline-derived CDR1 and CDR2 are SGHRS and YFSETQ. The CDR3 DNA is TGCGCCAGCAGCATCAGGGCTAATGAAAAACTGTTTTTT. Residues: CASSIRANEKLFF.

This chain links TRBV7-2 with TRBJ1-5; TRBD1 aligns across 10 bases. Germline V gene sequence: CDR1 SGHTA, CDR2 FQGNSA. J was trimmed by 2 bases and V by 2 bases; bases with no gene match: 3. This CDR3 region has 16 residues. Here the CDR3 reads CASSLFGTGGNQPQHF. CDR3 in DNA: TGTGCCAGCAGCTTATTTGGGACAGGGGGCAATCAGCCCCAGCATTTT.

This rearrangement joins TRBV5-1 to TRBJ1-2; 9 bases are shared with TRBD1. This CDR3 is 15 amino acids long. V shed 0 bases, J shed 8 bases, and the junction held 8 bases outside the gene matches. CDR1 is SGHRS, CDR2 YFSETQ, per germline. CDR3 residues: CASSLVGQGAVGYTF. The CDR3 DNA is TGCGCCAGCAGCTTGGTGGGACAGGGTGCCGTGGGCTACACCTTC.

The chain joins TRBV7-9 to TRBJ2-2, with 7 bases identical to TRBD1. The CDR3 sequence is 16 residues long. Trimming removed 3 bases from V and 3 bases from J; junction bases left unmatched: 7. Germline-derived CDR1 and CDR2 are SEHNR and FQNEAQ (reference sequence). CDR3 region: CASSFAGTVDTGELFF. The CDR3 coding sequence is TGTGCCAGCAGCTTTGCTGGGACAGTTGACACCGGGGAGCTGTTTTTT.

The chain combines TRBV12-5 with TRBJ1-6, with 8 bases aligning to TRBD1. Germline V gives CDR1 LGHNT, CDR2 FRNRAP. The length of the CDR3 is 14 residues. The junction had 4 bases not matched to a gene; V was cut back by 5 bases and J by 7 bases. The CDR3 is CASGQGQVNSPLHF. In DNA form, the CDR3 reads TGTGCTAGTGGTCAGGGACAGGTAAATTCACCCCTCCACTTT.

The V gene is TRBV4-3, the J gene TRBJ1-1; D not resolved. Germline values: CDR1 LGHNA, CDR2 YSLEER. CDR3 length: 13 residues. Trimming removed 1 base from V and 6 bases from J, with 9 bases in between. The CDR3 bases are TGCGCCAGCAGCCAAGTGGAGGGAGCTGAAGCTTTCTTT. It codes for CASSQVEGAEAFF.

The rearrangement uses TRBV24-1 and TRBJ2-3; 9 nucleotides line up with TRBD2. With V trimmed by 10 bases and J by 3 bases, 4 bases remained unmatched. The V gene's germline CDR1 is KGHDR and CDR2 SFDVKD. The CDR3 spans 13 residues. The CDR3 coding sequence is TGTGCCACTAGCGGGGGATTAACAGATACGCAGTATTTT. The encoded protein is CATSGGLTDTQYF.

V and J are TRBV5-4 and TRBJ2-5; 7 nucleotides line up with TRBD1. Germline values: CDR1 SGHNT, CDR2 YYREEE (reference sequence). The CDR3 loop spans 13 amino acids. Losses at the gene ends were 1 base for V and 5 bases for J; bases not matched to a gene: 2. CDR3 in amino acids: CASSLYRGETQYF. The DNA for the CDR3 is TGTGCCAGCAGCTTGTACAGGGGCGAGACCCAGTACTTC.

The chain has TRBV6-5 and TRBJ1-2; TRBD1 might be the D (5 bases). Trimming removed 6 bases at V and 6 bases at J, with 11 bases between. The CDR3 has 12 residues. In germline, CDR1 is MNHEY, CDR2 SVGAGI. Written as DNA, the CDR3 is TGTGCCAGCAGGGACACCAGTCATGGCTACACCTTC. It encodes CASRDTSHGYTF.

The rearrangement links TRBV18 to TRBJ2-5; 8 bases match TRBD2. V shed 3 bases and J 5 bases; nucleotides not matched to a gene: 11. The CDR3 is 16 amino acids. CDR1 KGHSH and CDR2 LQKENI come from the germline V gene. The CDR3 is CASSPQRAGDGETQYF. CDR3 bases: TGTGCCAGCTCACCCCAGAGAGCGGGGGATGGGGAGACCCAGTACTTC.

This chain uses TRBV2 with TRBJ2-2, with 7 nucleotides matching TRBD1. Germline V gene sequence: CDR1 SNHLY, CDR2 FYNNEI. Unmatched junction bases numbered 16, after V lost 9 bases and J lost 3 bases. The CDR3 covers 17 residues. The CDR3: CASSEHPQGKDTGELFF. The CDR3 nucleotides read TGTGCCAGTTCTGAACACCCACAGGGGAAGGACACCGGGGAGCTGTTTTTT.

Of note for this clone: The same CDR3 also results from other DNA sequences found in this sample. The chain combines TRBV2 with TRBJ1-5; 8 nucleotides align to TRBD1. The CDR3 has 13 amino acids. Per the germline V gene, CDR1 is SNHLY and CDR2 is FYNNEI. The V and J ends lost 6 bases and 5 bases, in that order; junction bases with no gene match: 3. This CDR3 is CASSGTGDQPQHF. Here the CDR3 DNA reads TGTGCCAGCAGCGGGACAGGAGATCAGCCCCAGCATTTT.

The chain has TRBV7-2 and TRBJ2-5; D is possibly TRBD2 (6 bases). Trimming left V 4 bases short and J 0 bases short, with 18 bases between. The germline V gene has CDR1 SGHTA and CDR2 FQGNSA. The CDR3 sequence is 17 residues long. The CDR3 spells CASSSPRDFTYQETQYF. The DNA for the CDR3 is TGTGCCAGCAGCTCCCCCCGGGACTTCACGTACCAAGAGACCCAGTACTTC. The full variable domain, in which reference TRBV7-2 and TRBJ2-5 provide the parts outside the CDR3, is GAGVSQSPSNKVTEKGKDVELRCDPISGHTALYWYRQSLGQGLEFLIYFQGNSAPDKSGLPSDRFSAERTGGSVSTLTIQRTQQEDSAVYLCASSSPRDFTYQETQYFGPGTRLLVL.

This chain uses TRBV10-3 with TRBJ2-1, with D possibly TRBD1 on 6 matching bases. The CDR3 has 16 amino acids. CDR1 and CDR2 (germline): ENHRY, SYGVKD. V shed 0 bases and J shed 1 base, with 10 bases lying between them. This CDR3 reads CAISESTGRSYNEQFF. In DNA form, the CDR3 reads TGTGCCATCAGTGAGTCTACAGGGAGATCCTACAATGAGCAGTTCTTC.